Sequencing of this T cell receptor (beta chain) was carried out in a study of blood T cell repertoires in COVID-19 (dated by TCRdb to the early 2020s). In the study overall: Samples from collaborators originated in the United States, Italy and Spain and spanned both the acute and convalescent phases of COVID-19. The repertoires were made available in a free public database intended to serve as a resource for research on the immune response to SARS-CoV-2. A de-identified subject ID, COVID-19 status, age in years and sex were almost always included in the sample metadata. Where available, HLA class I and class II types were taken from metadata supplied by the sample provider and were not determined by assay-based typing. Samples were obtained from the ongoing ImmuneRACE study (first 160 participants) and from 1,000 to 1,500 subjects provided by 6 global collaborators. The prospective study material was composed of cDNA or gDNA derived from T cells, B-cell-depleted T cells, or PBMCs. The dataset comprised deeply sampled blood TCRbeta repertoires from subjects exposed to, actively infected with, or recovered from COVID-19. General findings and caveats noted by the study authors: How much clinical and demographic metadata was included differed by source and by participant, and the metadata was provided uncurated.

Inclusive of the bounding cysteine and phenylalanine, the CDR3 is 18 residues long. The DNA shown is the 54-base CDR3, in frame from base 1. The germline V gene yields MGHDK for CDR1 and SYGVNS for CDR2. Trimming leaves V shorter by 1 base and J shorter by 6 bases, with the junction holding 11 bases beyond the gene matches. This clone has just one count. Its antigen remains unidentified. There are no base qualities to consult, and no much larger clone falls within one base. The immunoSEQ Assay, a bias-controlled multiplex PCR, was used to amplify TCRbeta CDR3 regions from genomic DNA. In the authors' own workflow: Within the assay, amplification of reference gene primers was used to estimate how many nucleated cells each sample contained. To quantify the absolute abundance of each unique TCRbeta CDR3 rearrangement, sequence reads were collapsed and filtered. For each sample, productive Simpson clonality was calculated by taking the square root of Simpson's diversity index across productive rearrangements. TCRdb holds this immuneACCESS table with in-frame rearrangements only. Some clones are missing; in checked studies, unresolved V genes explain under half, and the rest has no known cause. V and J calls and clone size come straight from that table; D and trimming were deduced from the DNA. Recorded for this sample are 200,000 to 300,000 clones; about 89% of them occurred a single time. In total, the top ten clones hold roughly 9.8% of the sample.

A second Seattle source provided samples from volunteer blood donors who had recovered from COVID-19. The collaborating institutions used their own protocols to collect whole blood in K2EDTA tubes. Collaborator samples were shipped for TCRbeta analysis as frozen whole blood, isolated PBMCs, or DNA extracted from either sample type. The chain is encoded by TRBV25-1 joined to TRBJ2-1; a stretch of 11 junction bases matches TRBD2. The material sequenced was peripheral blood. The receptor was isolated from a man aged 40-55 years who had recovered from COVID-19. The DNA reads TGTGCCAGCAGTGAATGGAGTGGGCTAGCGGGAGGAGGCAATGAGCAGTTCTTC. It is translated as CASSEWSGLAGGGNEQFF.